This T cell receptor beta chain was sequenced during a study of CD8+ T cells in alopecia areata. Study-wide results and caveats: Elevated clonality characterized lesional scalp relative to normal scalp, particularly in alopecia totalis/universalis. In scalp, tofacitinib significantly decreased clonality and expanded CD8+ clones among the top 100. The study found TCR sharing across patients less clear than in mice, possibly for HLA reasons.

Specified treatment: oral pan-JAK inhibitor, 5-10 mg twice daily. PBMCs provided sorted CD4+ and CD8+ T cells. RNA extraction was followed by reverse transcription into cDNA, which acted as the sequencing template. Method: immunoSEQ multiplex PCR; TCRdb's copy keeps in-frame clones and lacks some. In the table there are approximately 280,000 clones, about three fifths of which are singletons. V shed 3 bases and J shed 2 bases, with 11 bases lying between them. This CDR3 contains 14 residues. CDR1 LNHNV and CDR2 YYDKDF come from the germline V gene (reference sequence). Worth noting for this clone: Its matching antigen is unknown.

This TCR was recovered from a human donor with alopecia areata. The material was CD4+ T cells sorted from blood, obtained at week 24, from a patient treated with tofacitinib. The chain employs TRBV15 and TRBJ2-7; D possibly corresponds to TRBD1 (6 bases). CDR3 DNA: TGTGCCACCAGCAGCAGGGGTTCGGCCTACGAGCAGTACTTC. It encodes CATSSRGSAYEQYF.